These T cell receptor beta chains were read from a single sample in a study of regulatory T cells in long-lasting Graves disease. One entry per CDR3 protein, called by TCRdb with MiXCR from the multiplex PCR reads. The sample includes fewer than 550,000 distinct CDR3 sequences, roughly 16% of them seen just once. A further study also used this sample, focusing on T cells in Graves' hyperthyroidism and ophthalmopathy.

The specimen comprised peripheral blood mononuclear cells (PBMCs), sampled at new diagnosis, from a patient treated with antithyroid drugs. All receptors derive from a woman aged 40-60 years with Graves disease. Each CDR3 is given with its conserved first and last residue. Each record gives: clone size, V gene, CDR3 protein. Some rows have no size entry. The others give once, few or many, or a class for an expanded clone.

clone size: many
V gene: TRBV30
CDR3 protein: CAWSVHTYGYTF

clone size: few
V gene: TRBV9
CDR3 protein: CASSAAKVGTEAFF

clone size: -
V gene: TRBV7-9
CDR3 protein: CASSSGLVLSSYEQYF

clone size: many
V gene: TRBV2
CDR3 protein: CASVREETQYF

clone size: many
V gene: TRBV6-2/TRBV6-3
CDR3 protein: CASSYEAGGLKEQFF

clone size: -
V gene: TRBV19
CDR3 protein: CASSFRTGETQFF

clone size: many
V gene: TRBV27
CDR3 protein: CASSPSGGGIHEQYF

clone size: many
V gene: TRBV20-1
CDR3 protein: CSARDPARHIQETQYF

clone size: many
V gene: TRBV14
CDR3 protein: CASSLRTGGGETQYF

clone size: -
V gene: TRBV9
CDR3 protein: CASSPVGSRIQYF

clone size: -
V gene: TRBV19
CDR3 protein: CASSFTGGNAEAFF

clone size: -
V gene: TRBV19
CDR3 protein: CASSLSGHVEKLFF

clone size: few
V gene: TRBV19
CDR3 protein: CASSWSGSSTDTQYF

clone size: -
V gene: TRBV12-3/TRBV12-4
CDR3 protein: CASTPPGLGRSPLHF

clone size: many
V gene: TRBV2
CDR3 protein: CASSEVGSGGKLGADTQYF

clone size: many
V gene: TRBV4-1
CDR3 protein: CASSQPSRGNYGYTF

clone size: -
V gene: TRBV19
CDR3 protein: CASSIGQVPYNEQFF

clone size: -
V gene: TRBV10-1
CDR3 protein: CASSESPGGHGFYEQYF

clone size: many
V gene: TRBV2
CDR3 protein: CASNTAGGRNEQFF

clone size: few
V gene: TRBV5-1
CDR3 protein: CASSLAGPANTGELFF

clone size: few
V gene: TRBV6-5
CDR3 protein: CASSSSSGGYEQYF

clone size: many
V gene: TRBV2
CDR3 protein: CASSPEVGLSNQPQHF

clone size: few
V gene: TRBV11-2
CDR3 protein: CASSLRARKSYGYTF

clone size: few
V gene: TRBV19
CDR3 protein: CASSTVTGYRYEQYF

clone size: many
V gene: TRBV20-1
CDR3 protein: CSASDPGPNYEQYF

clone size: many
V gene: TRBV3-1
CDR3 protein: CASSQMDSQGTGTGAYNEQFF

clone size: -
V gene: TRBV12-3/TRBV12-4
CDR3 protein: CASRRPGSGNTIYF

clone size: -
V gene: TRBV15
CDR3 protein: CATSSALTGDVYEQYF

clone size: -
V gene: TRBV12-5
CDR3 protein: CASGSRVDTEAFF

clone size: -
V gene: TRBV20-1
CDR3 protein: CSARSPFGQGDEQYF

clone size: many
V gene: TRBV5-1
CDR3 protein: CASSQTSGGSYEQYF